The clone carrying this TCR beta chain was observed a few times. Its antigen is undetermined. The data originate from a study of T-cell memory formation after mild COVID-19. Turning to the study itself: Largely, the TCR clusters proved donor specific. The study's findings and limits: Cross-reactive memory appears to have joined, as suggested by some responding clones showing up in pre-infection memory.

This CDR3 comprises 15 residues. V was pared by 2 bases and J by 3 bases, with 11 bases between. The germline V gene encodes CDR1 MNHEY and CDR2 SVGEGT. MiXCR was run by TCRdb on the 5' RACE reads, yielding one entry per CDR3 protein. The sample has 500,000 to 600,000 distinct CDR3 sequences, roughly 17% seen once. The chain has TRBV6-2 or TRBV6-3 and TRBJ2-1; possible D gene TRBD2, 5 bases. Source material: PBMCs or a T cell subset sorted from them (not recorded which). The TCR comes from an adult woman who had mild COVID-19 (a few samples of this study predate the infection). Cell type and time point are not known. The CDR3 nucleotides are TGTGCCAGCAGTTACCGGCGGGCTGGCTACAATGAGCAGTTCTTC. Translated: CASSYRRAGYNEQFF.